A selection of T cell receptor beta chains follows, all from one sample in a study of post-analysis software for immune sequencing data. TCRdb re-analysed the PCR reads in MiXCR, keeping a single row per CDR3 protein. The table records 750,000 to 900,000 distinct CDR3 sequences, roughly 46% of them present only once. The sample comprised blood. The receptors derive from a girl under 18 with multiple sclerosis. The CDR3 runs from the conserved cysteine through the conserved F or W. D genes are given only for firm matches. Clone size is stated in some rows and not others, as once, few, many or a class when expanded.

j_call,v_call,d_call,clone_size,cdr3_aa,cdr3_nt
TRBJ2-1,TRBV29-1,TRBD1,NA,CSVERTGGNEQFF,TGCAGCGTTGAAAGGACAGGTGGGAATGAGCAGTTCTTC
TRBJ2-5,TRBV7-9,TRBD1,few,CASSLLDRGQETQYF,TGTGCCAGCAGCCTCTTGGACAGGGGGCAAGAGACCCAGTACTTC
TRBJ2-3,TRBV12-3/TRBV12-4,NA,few,CASSSFAGTDTQYF,TGTGCCAGCAGTTCCTTTGCCGGCACAGATACGCAGTATTTT
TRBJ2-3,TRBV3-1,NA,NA,CASSQDLVATDTQYF,TGTGCCAGCAGCCAAGATCTGGTAGCGACAGATACGCAGTATTTT
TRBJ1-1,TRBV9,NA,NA,CASSVGPAMNTEAFF,TGTGCCAGCAGCGTAGGGCCAGCCATGAACACTGAAGCTTTCTTT
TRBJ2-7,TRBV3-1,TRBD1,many,CATGDSSYEQYF,TGTGCCACCGGGGACAGCTCCTACGAGCAGTACTTC
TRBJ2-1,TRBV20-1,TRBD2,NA,CSARVQRDGNEQFF,TGCAGTGCTAGAGTCCAGCGGGATGGGAATGAGCAGTTCTTC
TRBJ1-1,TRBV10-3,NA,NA,CAARASGTEAFF,TGTGCCGCCAGGGCATCCGGAACTGAAGCTTTCTTT
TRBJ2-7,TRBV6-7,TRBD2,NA,CASRTSGARGEQYF,TGTGCCAGCAGAACTAGCGGCGCAAGGGGCGAGCAGTACTTC
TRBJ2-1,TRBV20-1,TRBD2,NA,CSARPAGGLAGPLGEQFF,TGCAGTGCTAGACCAGCGGGAGGTCTCGCGGGCCCATTGGGTGAGCAGTTCTTC
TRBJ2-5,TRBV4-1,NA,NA,CASSQEGPTIQETQYF,TGCGCCAGCAGCCAAGAGGGACCGACCATCCAAGAGACCCAGTACTTC
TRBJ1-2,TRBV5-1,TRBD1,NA,CASSPGPDRAYGYTF,TGCGCCAGCAGCCCGGGTCCGGACAGGGCCTATGGCTACACCTTC
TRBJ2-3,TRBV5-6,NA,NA,CASSLARGQGTDTQYF,TGTGCCAGCAGCTTGGCTAGGGGACAAGGCACAGATACGCAGTATTTT
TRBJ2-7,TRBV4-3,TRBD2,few,CASSQGRLAGEREQYF,TGCGCCAGCAGCCAAGGGAGACTAGCGGGAGAACGCGAGCAGTACTTC
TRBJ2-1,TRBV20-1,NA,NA,CSAHWDLSWAGNEQFF,TGCAGTGCGCACTGGGACCTCTCGTGGGCGGGCAATGAGCAGTTCTTC
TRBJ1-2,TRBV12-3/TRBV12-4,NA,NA,CASSLIQGSYGYTF,TGTGCCAGCAGTTTGATCCAGGGGAGCTATGGCTACACCTTC
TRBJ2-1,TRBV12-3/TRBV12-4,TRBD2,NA,CASTHSPWTSGGDEQFF,TGTGCCAGCACCCATAGCCCCTGGACTAGCGGGGGCGATGAGCAGTTCTTC
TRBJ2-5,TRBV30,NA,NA,CAWSVLGGKTQYF,TGTGCCTGGAGTGTACTAGGAGGGAAGACCCAGTACTTC
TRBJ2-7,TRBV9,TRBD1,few,CASSVGDRGREQYF,TGTGCCAGCAGCGTAGGAGACAGGGGGCGCGAGCAGTACTTC
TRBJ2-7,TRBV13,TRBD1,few,CASSLKGQGNSYEQYF,TGTGCCAGCAGCTTGAAAGGACAGGGGAACTCCTACGAGCAGTACTTC
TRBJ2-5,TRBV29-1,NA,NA,CSVGPSGAETQYF,TGCAGCGTTGGACCCTCGGGGGCAGAGACCCAGTACTTC
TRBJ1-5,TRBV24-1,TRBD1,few,CATSGSGTGNQPQHF,TGTGCCACCAGTGGTTCCGGGACAGGGAATCAGCCCCAGCATTTT
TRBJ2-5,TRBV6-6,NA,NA,CASSYAIPLETQYF,TGTGCCAGCAGTTACGCGATCCCGCTGGAGACCCAGTACTTC
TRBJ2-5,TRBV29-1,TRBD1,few,CSFWTGGAGTQYF,TGCAGCTTTTGGACAGGGGGCGCGGGGACCCAGTACTTC
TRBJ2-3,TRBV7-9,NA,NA,CASSHRPIPYLSSTDTQYF,TGTGCCAGCAGCCACCGCCCCATCCCTTACTTATCTAGCACAGATACGCAGTATTTT
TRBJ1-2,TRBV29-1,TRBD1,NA,CSVTGGIDYGYTF,TGCAGCGTGACAGGGGGTATAGACTATGGCTACACCTTC
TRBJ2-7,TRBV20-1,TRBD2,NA,CSVPTQDLLAGVSYEQYF,TGCAGTGTCCCGACCCAAGACCTACTAGCGGGAGTGTCCTACGAGCAGTACTTC
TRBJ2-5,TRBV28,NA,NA,CASSSRVGGRETQYF,TGTGCCAGCAGTTCACGGGTCGGGGGCAGAGAGACCCAGTACTTC
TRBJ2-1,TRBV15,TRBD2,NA,CATCLTSASVYNEQFF,TGTGCCACCTGTCTTACTAGCGCCAGTGTCTACAATGAGCAGTTCTTC
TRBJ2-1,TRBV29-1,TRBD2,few,CSVEGGLAGPYNEQFF,TGCAGCGTTGAGGGGGGACTAGCGGGACCCTACAATGAGCAGTTCTTC